A selection of T cell receptor beta chains follows, all from one sample in a study of blood T cell repertoires in COVID-19. Data came from immunoSEQ multiplex PCR; TCRdb stores just in-frame clones and leaves some out. The table lists under 150,000 clones, about 86% of them singletons. Sequenced material: peripheral blood. These receptors all stem from a man at least 80 years old with active or convalescent COVID-19. The CDR3 runs from the conserved cysteine through the conserved F or W. The D gene is left open where the match is weak. Where a row states a size, it is once, few, many or the class of an expanded clone; other rows omit it.

CDR3aa | CDR3nt | abundance | j_gene | d_gene | v_gene
CASSLAADSRTEAFF | TGCGCCAGCAGCTTGGCAGCGGACAGCAGGACTGAAGCTTTCTTT | - | TRBJ1-1 | - | TRBV5-1
CAIREPGSPLHF | TGTGCCATCAGGGAACCCGGGTCACCCCTCCACTTT | few | TRBJ1-6 | - | TRBV10-3
CASSKLWGDEQFF | TGTGCCAGCAGTAAACTATGGGGGGATGAGCAGTTCTTC | - | TRBJ2-1 | - | TRBV6-2/TRBV6-3
CASSLSSGGSNQPQHF | TGTGCCAGCAGTTTATCGTCAGGGGGTAGCAATCAGCCCCAGCATTTT | once | TRBJ1-5 | TRBD1 | TRBV27
CATYSGGDNEQFF | TGTGCCACCTATAGCGGGGGGGACAATGAGCAGTTCTTC | - | TRBJ2-1 | TRBD2 | TRBV15
CASSLMVSGSYEQYF | TGTGCCAGCAGCTTAATGGTGTCCGGGAGCTACGAGCAGTACTTC | few | TRBJ2-7 | - | TRBV7-3
CASSEGLAGSGGTQYF | TGTGCCAGCAGTGAGGGACTAGCGGGGTCGGGGGGGACCCAGTACTTC | - | TRBJ2-5 | TRBD2 | TRBV2
CASRNRDDHNEQFF | TGTGCCAGCAGAAACAGGGACGACCACAATGAGCAGTTCTTC | - | TRBJ2-1 | - | TRBV21-1
CASSLTGRGPGNTIYF | TGTGCCAGCAGCTTGACAGGGAGAGGTCCTGGAAACACCATATATTTT | once | TRBJ1-3 | - | TRBV5-8
CASSARQGTNEQFF | TGTGCCAGCAGCGCCCGACAGGGAACCAATGAGCAGTTCTTC | - | TRBJ2-1 | TRBD1 | TRBV7-8
CASSDTPGTSYEQYF | TGCGCCAGCAGCGACACGCCCGGGACTTCCTACGAGCAGTACTTC | - | TRBJ2-7 | - | TRBV5-1
CASSRQGTTNTEAFF | TGTGCCAGCAGCCGACAGGGGACTACGAACACTGAAGCTTTCTTT | - | TRBJ1-1 | TRBD1 | TRBV11-2
CASSKDRGGPWETQYF | TGTGCCAGCAGCAAAGACCGGGGGGGGCCTTGGGAGACCCAGTACTTC | - | TRBJ2-5 | - | TRBV21-1
CASSTGQGYGYTF | TGTGCCAGTAGCACCGGACAGGGCTATGGCTACACCTTC | once | TRBJ1-2 | TRBD1 | TRBV19
CASSRGGDWETQYF | TGTGCCAGCAGCCGAGGCGGAGATTGGGAGACCCAGTACTTC | - | TRBJ2-5 | - | TRBV5-5
CASSLWGPPSLNYGYTF | TGTGCCAGCAGCTTATGGGGGCCCCCCTCCTTAAACTATGGCTACACCTTC | - | TRBJ1-2 | - | TRBV7-2
CAFGLSYGYTF | TGTGCCTTCGGACTGAGCTATGGCTACACCTTC | - | TRBJ1-2 | - | TRBV30
CASSPKQGANEKLFF | TGTGCCAGCTCACCAAAACAGGGGGCTAATGAAAAACTGTTTTTT | - | TRBJ1-4 | TRBD1 | TRBV18
CASSFASVSTDTQYF | TGTGCCAGCAGCTTCGCTAGCGTTAGCACAGATACGCAGTATTTT | - | TRBJ2-3 | - | TRBV7-2
CASGAAGINYGYTF | TGTGCCAGCGGGGCGGCAGGGATAAACTATGGCTACACCTTC | - | TRBJ1-2 | - | TRBV2
CASSLSPGEQYF | TGTGCCAGCAGTTTATCTCCCGGCGAGCAGTACTTC | - | TRBJ2-7 | - | TRBV28
CASSANTNTEAFF | TGTGCCAGCAGTGCAAACACGAACACTGAAGCTTTCTTT | - | TRBJ1-1 | - | TRBV2
CSATSYNEQFF | TGCAGTGCTACCTCTTACAATGAGCAGTTCTTC | - | TRBJ2-1 | - | TRBV20-1
CASSVTLAGVVDEQFF | TGTGCCAGCAGCGTAACCCTAGCGGGGGTAGTGGATGAGCAGTTCTTC | - | TRBJ2-1 | TRBD2 | TRBV2
CASSSPGGGNEQYF | TGTGCCAGCAGTTCTCCAGGGGGAGGAAACGAGCAGTACTTC | - | TRBJ2-7 | - | TRBV6-5
CASSQDLIGAPNSPLHF | TGTGCCAGCAGCCAAGATCTGATAGGGGCGCCAAATTCACCCCTCCACTTT | - | TRBJ1-6 | - | TRBV4-2
CASSTTGTGTEAFF | TGTGCCAGCAGTACCACCGGGACAGGGACTGAAGCTTTCTTT | - | TRBJ1-1 | TRBD1 | TRBV6-5
CASTPLLLDRTDTQYF | TGTGCCAGCACCCCCCTACTATTAGATCGTACAGATACGCAGTATTTT | - | TRBJ2-3 | - | TRBV6-2/TRBV6-3
CASSILPGGRANSPLHF | TGTGCCAGTAGTATCCTGCCAGGGGGAAGGGCTAATTCACCCCTCCACTTT | - | TRBJ1-6 | TRBD1 | TRBV19
CASSLTGFEAFF | TGTGCCAGCAGCTTAACGGGTTTTGAAGCTTTCTTT | - | TRBJ1-1 | - | TRBV7-8
CASSLGGSQPQHF | TGTGCCAGCAGTTTGGGGGGGAGTCAGCCCCAGCATTTT | - | TRBJ1-5 | - | TRBV12-3/TRBV12-4
CASSVDVGMDTQYF | TGTGCCAGCAGCGTAGATGTGGGCATGGATACGCAGTATTTT | once | TRBJ2-3 | - | TRBV9
CASSSNYGYTF | TGTGCCAGCAGTTCGAACTATGGCTACACCTTC | - | TRBJ1-2 | - | TRBV28
CASSFDWDRGSQETQYF | TGTGCCAGCAGCTTTGACTGGGACAGGGGGTCCCAAGAGACCCAGTACTTC | - | TRBJ2-5 | TRBD1 | TRBV7-9
CSVEVLAGGNEQFF | TGCAGCGTTGAAGTGCTAGCGGGGGGTAATGAGCAGTTCTTC | - | TRBJ2-1 | TRBD2 | TRBV29-1
CASSQGPRDSPPTNEKLFF | TGCGCCAGCAGCCAAGGTCCCCGGGACAGTCCCCCAACTAATGAAAAACTGTTTTTT | - | TRBJ1-4 | TRBD1 | TRBV4-1
CASSLTSGVPDTQYF | TGTGCCAGCAGCTTGACTAGCGGGGTGCCAGATACGCAGTATTTT | - | TRBJ2-3 | TRBD2 | TRBV7-9
CASSGGLGGNQPQHF | TGTGCCAGCAGTGGCGGTTTAGGAGGCAATCAGCCCCAGCATTTT | few | TRBJ1-5 | - | TRBV2
CASSPRTGGDEQYF | TGTGCCAGCAGCCCGAGGACAGGGGGCGACGAGCAGTACTTC | - | TRBJ2-7 | TRBD1 | TRBV7-8
CAISETGGYTEAFF | TGTGCCATCAGTGAGACAGGGGGCTACACTGAAGCTTTCTTT | - | TRBJ1-1 | TRBD1 | TRBV10-3
CASSEALFDTGTDTQYF | TGTGCCAGCAGTGAAGCGCTTTTCGATACGGGCACAGATACGCAGTATTTT | - | TRBJ2-3 | - | TRBV2